This T cell receptor beta chain was obtained from a study of cytomegalovirus exposure and HLA in healthy donors. Profiling relied on immunoSEQ multiplex PCR, and the TCRdb table lists in-frame clones only, not all of them. Of roughly 250,000 clones in the sample, around 86% were seen once. As to this clone: Its antigen is unknown.

Points from the study as a whole: A list of more than 150 TCR beta chains associated with cytomegalovirus was given. Subsequent analysis revealed that first-cohort TCR clusters tended to co-occur in the approximately 120 validation repertoires.

CDR1 KGHSH and CDR2 LQKENI come from the germline V gene. This CDR3 contains 13 residues. Trimming took off 4 bases at V and 4 bases at J, with 9 bases between the two ends. This TCR was recovered from a woman aged 25-40 years in good health and CMV-seropositive. V usage is TRBV18 and J usage is TRBJ2-3; D may be TRBD2 (5 bases). Input material: PBMCs. This CDR3 reads CASSQEDADTQYF. The CDR3 region has the DNA TGTGCCAGCTCACAGGAGGACGCAGATACGCAGTATTTT.